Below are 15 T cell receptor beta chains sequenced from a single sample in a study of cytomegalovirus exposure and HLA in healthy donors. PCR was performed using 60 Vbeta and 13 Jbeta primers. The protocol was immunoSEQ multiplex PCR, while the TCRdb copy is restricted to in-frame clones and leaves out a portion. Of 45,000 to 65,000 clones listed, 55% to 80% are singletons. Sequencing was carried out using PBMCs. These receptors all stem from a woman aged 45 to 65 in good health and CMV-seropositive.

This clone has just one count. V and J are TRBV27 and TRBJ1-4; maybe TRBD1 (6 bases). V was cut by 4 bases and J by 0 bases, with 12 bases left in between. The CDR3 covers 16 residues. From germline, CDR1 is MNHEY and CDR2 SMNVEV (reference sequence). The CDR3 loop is CASSSGTFTTNEKLFF. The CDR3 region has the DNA TGTGCCAGCAGTTCGGGGACATTTACAACTAATGAAAAACTGTTTTTT.

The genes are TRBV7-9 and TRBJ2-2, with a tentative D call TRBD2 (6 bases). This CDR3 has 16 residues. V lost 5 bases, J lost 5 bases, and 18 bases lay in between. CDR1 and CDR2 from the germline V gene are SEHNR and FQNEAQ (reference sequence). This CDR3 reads CASSPSELALTGELFF. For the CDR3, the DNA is TGTGCCAGCAGCCCCTCGGAGCTAGCGCTGACCGGGGAGCTGTTTTTT.

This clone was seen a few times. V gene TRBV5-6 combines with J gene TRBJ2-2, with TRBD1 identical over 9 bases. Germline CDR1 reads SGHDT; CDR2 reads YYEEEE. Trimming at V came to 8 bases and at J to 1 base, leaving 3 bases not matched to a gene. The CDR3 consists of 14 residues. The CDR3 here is CASAGQGNTGELFF. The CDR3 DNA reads TGTGCCAGTGCGGGACAGGGGAACACCGGGGAGCTGTTTTTT.

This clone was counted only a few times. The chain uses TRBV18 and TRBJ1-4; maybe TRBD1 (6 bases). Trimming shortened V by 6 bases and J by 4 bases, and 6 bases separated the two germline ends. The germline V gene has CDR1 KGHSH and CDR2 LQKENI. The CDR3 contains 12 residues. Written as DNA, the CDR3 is TGTGCCAGCTCCAGGGGTAATGAAAAACTGTTTTTT. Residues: CASSRGNEKLFF.

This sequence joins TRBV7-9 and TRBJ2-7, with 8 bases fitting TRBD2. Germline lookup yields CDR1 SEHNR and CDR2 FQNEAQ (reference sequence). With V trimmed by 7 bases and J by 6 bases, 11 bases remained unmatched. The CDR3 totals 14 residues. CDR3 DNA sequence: TGTGCCAGCATCAAGTTTGCGGGGGGTGGCGAGCAGTACTTC. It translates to CASIKFAGGGEQYF. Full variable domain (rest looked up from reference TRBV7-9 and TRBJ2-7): DTGVSQNPRHKITKRGQNVTFRCDPISEHNRLYWYRQTLGQGPEFLTYFQNEAQLEKSRLLSDRFSAERPKGSFSTLEIQRTEQGDSAMYLCASIKFAGGGEQYFGPGTRLTVT.

The CDR3 DNA follows: TGTGCCAGCAGTCTACAGGGAGGGAATGAGCAGTTCTTC. Translating it yields CASSLQGGNEQFF. V usage is TRBV2 and J usage is TRBJ2-1; D may be TRBD2 (7 bases). The length of the CDR3 is 13 residues. Germline assignment: CDR1 SNHLY and CDR2 FYNNEI. V was clipped by 5 bases and J by 7 bases, with 12 bases between them.

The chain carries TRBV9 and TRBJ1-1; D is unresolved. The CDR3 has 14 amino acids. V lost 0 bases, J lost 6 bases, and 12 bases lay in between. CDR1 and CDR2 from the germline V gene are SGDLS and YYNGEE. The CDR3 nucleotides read TGTGCCAGCAGCGTAGACTTGGGTCAGGCTGAAGCTTTCTTT. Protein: CASSVDLGQAEAFF.

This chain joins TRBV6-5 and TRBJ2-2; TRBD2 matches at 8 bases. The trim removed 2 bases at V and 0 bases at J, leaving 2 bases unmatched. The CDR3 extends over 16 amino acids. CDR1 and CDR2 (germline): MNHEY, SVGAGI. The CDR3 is CASSYSGGSNTGELFF. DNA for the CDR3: TGTGCCAGCAGTTACAGCGGGGGTTCGAACACCGGGGAGCTGTTTTTT.

CDR3 bases: TGTGCCAGCAGCAGGGACAGGGACGAGCAGTACTTC. It is translated as CASSRDRDEQYF. This sequence joins TRBV2 and TRBJ2-7, with TRBD1 identical over 9 bases. The CDR3 loop spans 12 amino acids. Per germline, CDR1 SNHLY and CDR2 FYNNEI. The ends lost 6 bases at V and 5 bases at J; junction bases unmatched: 2.

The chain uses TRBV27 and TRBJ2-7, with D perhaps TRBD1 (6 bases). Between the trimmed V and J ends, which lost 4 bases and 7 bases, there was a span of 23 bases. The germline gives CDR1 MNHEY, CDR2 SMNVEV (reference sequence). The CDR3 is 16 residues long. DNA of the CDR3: TGTGCCAGCAGTTCACCTGGGGACACCACTCGCGGGGAGCAGTACTTC. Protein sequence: CASSSPGDTTRGEQYF.

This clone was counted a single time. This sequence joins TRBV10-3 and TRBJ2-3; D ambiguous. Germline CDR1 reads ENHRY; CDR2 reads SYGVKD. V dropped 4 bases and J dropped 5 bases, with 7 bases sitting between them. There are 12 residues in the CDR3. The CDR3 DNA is TGTGCCATCAGTGGGCTAGAAGATACGCAGTATTTT. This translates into CAISGLEDTQYF.

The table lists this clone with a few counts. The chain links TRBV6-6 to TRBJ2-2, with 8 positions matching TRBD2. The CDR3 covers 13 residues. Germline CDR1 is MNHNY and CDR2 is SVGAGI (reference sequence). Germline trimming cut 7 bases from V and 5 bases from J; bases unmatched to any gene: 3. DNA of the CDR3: TGTGCCAGCAACCAGCGGGGGACCGGGGAGCTGTTTTTT. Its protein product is CASNQRGTGELFF.

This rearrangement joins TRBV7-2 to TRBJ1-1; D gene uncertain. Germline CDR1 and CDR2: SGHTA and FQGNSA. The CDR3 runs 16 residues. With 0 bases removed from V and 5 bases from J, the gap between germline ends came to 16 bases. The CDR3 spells CASSLARRVVGTEAFF. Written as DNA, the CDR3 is TGTGCCAGCAGCTTAGCAAGGAGGGTTGTGGGGACTGAAGCTTTCTTT.

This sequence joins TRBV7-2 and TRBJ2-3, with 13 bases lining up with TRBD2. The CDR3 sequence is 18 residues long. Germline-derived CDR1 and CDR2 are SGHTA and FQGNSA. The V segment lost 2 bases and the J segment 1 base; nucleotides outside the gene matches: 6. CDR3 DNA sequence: TGTGCCAGCAGCTTAACTAGCGGGGGGGGATCCGGCACAGATACGCAGTATTTT. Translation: CASSLTSGGGSGTDTQYF.

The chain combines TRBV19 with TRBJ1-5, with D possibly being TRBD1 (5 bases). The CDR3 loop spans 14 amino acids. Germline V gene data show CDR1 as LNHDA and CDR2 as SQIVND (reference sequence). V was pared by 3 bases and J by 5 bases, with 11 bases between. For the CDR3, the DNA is TGTGCCAGTAGTATTGGGTCCAGGGATCAGCCCCAGCATTTT. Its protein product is CASSIGSRDQPQHF.